Following are 11 T cell receptor beta chains from one sample sequenced in a study of shared T cell receptors in the human thymus. The protocol was immunoSEQ multiplex PCR, while the TCRdb copy is restricted to in-frame clones and leaves out a portion. The table lists 500,000 to 850,000 clones, about 87% of them singletons, with 0.009% to 0.0095% in the top ten. These data also featured in a second study, about human thymus T cells.

Source material: thymocytes. The receptors derive from a boy in the first two years of life with a congenital heart defect.

The chain uses TRBV6-1 and TRBJ2-7; possible D gene TRBD2, 6 bases. Germline CDR1 MNHNS, CDR2 SASEGT. This CDR3 spans 11 amino acids. V was clipped by 6 bases and J by 3 bases, with 6 bases between them. DNA of the CDR3: TGTGCCAGCAGGGGGGGCTACGAGCAGTACTTC. Protein sequence: CASRGGYEQYF.

This rearrangement joins TRBV15 to TRBJ2-2; 9 nucleotides line up with TRBD1. The CDR3 length is 16 residues. Germline-derived CDR1 and CDR2 are LNHNV and YYDKDF (reference sequence). The J segment lost 7 bases and the V segment lost 3 bases, leaving 9 bases of the junction unmatched. CDR3 sequence: CATSSRTGDDGGELFF. For the CDR3, the DNA is TGTGCCACCAGCAGTCGGACAGGGGATGACGGCGGGGAGCTGTTTTTT.

As for this clone: This CDR3 is also generated by other DNA sequences in the sample. This chain uses TRBV28 with TRBJ1-2; the D gene is possibly TRBD1 (6 bases). The CDR3 is 13 amino acids. Germline loops: CDR1 MDHEN, CDR2 SYDVKM. V dropped 4 bases and J dropped 3 bases, with 9 bases sitting between them. CDR3 bases: TGTGCCAGCAGTTCGACAGGTGACTATGGCTACACCTTC. It is translated as CASSSTGDYGYTF.

The chain is built from TRBV6-5 and TRBJ2-5, with D possibly TRBD2 on 6 matching bases. The CDR3 covers 12 residues. The ends were cut back, 2 bases at V and 7 bases at J, with 8 bases in the middle. Germline V CDR1 and CDR2: MNHEY, SVGAGI. The CDR3 sequence is CASSYVGGTQYF. CDR3 DNA sequence: TGTGCCAGCAGTTACGTCGGGGGGACCCAGTACTTC.

The chain links TRBV7-3 to TRBJ2-6; TRBD1 aligns across 8 bases. This CDR3 has 19 amino acids. After removal of 5 bases from V and 0 bases from J, the junction contained 12 bases not matched to a gene. Germline assignment: CDR1 SGHTA and CDR2 FQGTGA. The CDR3 DNA follows: TGTGCCAGCAGCCTACACCATCCGGGGACAGGCTCTGGGGCCAACGTCCTGACTTTC. It yields the protein CASSLHHPGTGSGANVLTF.

This chain uses TRBV7-2 with TRBJ2-7; 9 nucleotides line up with TRBD2. Germline V gene sequence: CDR1 SGHTA, CDR2 FQGNSA. CDR3 length equals 15 residues. J was trimmed by 5 bases and V by 2 bases; bases with no gene match: 7. The CDR3, as DNA: TGTGCCAGCAGCTTATTTGCGGGGGGGGCCAACGAGCAGTACTTC. Its translation: CASSLFAGGANEQYF.

The chain employs TRBV29-1 and TRBJ2-1; 12 bases line up with TRBD2. Per germline, CDR1 SQVTM and CDR2 ANQGSEA. CDR3 length: 14 residues. Unmatched junction bases numbered 4, after V lost 4 bases and J lost 6 bases. CDR3 sequence (DNA): TGCAGCGTTGGGGGGACTAGCGGGCCCAATGAGCAGTTCTTC. It yields the protein CSVGGTSGPNEQFF.

The V gene is TRBV6-6, the J gene TRBJ2-1; 9 nucleotides line up with TRBD2. After removal of 0 bases from V and 6 bases from J, the junction contained 6 bases not matched to a gene. This CDR3 comprises 16 residues. Germline CDR1 and CDR2: MNHNY and SVGAGI (reference sequence). CDR3 coding DNA: TGTGCCAGCAGTTACTCCCGGGGTAGCGGGGGCAATGAGCAGTTCTTC. This encodes CASSYSRGSGGNEQFF.

The CDR3, as DNA: TGTGCCAGCAGCAACCGACAGGGTTCTAATGAAAAACTGTTTTTT. This translates into CASSNRQGSNEKLFF. The V call is TRBV5-6, the J call TRBJ1-4; TRBD1 matches 7 bases. This CDR3 region has 15 residues. In germline, CDR1 is SGHDT, CDR2 YYEEEE. J was trimmed by 3 bases and V by 4 bases; bases with no gene match: 6.

The chain has TRBV7-9 and TRBJ1-6; D perhaps matches TRBD1 (5 bases). In germline, CDR1 is SEHNR, CDR2 FQNEAQ (reference sequence). Trimming left V 4 bases short and J 5 bases short, with 9 bases between. CDR3 length: 14 amino acids. CDR3 amino acids: CASSSRENNSPLHF. In DNA form, the CDR3 reads TGTGCCAGCAGCTCCAGGGAAAATAATTCACCCCTCCACTTT. Together with reference TRBV7-9 and TRBJ1-6, the CDR3 gives the full variable domain: DTGVSQNPRHKITKRGQNVTFRCDPISEHNRLYWYRQTLGQGPEFLTYFQNEAQLEKSRLLSDRFSAERPKGSFSTLEIQRTEQGDSAMYLCASSSRENNSPLHFGNGTRLTVT.

The chain has TRBV14 and TRBJ2-1, with 11 bases lining up with TRBD2. CDR1 is SGHDN, CDR2 FVKESK, per germline. This CDR3 region has 18 residues. V was clipped by 0 bases and J by 5 bases; unmatched bases: 9. CDR3 in DNA: TGTGCCAGCAGCCAAGATTGGGATCTAGCGGGGGGAAACAATGAGCAGTTCTTC. Translated, it gives CASSQDWDLAGGNNEQFF.